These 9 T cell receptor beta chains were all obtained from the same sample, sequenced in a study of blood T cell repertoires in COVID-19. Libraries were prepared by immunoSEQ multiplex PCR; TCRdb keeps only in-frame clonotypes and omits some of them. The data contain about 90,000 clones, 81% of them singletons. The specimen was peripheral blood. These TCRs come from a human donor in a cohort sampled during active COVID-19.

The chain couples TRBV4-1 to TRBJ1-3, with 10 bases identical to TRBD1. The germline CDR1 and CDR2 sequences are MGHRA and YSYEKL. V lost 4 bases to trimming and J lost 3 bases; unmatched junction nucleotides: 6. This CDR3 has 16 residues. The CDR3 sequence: CASSLRQGAIGNTIYF. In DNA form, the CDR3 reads TGCGCCAGCAGCCTACGACAGGGGGCGATTGGAAACACCATATATTTT.

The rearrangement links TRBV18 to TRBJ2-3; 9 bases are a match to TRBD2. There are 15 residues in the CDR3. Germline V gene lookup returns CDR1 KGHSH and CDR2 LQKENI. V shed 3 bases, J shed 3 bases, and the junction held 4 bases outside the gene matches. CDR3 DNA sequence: TGTGCCAGCTCACCCCTAGCGGGGTTGACAGATACGCAGTATTTT. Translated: CASSPLAGLTDTQYF.

CDR3 region: CSVPQAGTEAFF. The CDR3 region has the DNA TGCAGCGTTCCCCAGGCGGGGACTGAAGCTTTCTTT. The chain recombines TRBV29-1 with TRBJ1-1; no clear D gene. V dropped 5 bases and J dropped 5 bases, with 12 bases sitting between them. This CDR3 has 12 amino acids. The V gene's germline CDR1 is SQVTM and CDR2 ANQGSEA.

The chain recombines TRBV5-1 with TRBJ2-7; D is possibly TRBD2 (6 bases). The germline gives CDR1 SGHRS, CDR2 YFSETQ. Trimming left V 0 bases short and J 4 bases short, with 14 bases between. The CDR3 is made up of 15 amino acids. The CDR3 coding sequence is TGCGCCAGCAGCTTGGGGGACCTAGCGAGTTACGAGCAGTACTTC. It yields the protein CASSLGDLASYEQYF.

CDR3 bases: TGCGCCAGCAGCCCAGCTCCGACGGGAAACACTGAAGCTTTCTTT. Residues: CASSPAPTGNTEAFF. The chain employs TRBV5-1 and TRBJ1-1, with D hard to call. Trimming stripped 4 bases from V and 2 bases from J, with 15 bases between. CDR1 and CDR2 from the germline V gene are SGHRS and YFSETQ. This CDR3 comprises 15 residues.

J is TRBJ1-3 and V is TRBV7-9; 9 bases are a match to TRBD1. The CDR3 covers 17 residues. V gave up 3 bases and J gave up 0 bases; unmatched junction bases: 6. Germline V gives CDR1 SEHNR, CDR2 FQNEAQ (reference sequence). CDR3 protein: CASSFETGGYSGNTIYF. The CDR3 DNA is TGTGCCAGCAGCTTCGAGACAGGGGGATACTCTGGAAACACCATATATTTT.

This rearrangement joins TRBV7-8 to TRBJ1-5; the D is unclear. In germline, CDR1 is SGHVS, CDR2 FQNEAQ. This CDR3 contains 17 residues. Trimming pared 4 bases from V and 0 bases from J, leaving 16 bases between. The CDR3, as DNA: TGTGCCAGCAGCTCCACAACAGCTAGCTATAGCAATCAGCCCCAGCATTTT. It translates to CASSSTTASYSNQPQHF. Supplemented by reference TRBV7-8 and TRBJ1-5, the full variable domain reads GAGVSQSPRYKVAKRGQDVALRCDPISGHVSLFWYQQALGQGPEFLTYFQNEAQLDKSGLPSDRFFAERPEGSVSTLKIQRTQQEDSAVYLCASSSTTASYSNQPQHFGDGTRLSIL.

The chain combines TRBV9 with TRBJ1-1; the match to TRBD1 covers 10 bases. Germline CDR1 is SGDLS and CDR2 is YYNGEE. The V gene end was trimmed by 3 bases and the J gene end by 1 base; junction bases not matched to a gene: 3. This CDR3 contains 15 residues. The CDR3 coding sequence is TGTGCCAGCAGCGGACAGGGGGCTCCGAACACTGAAGCTTTCTTT. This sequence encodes CASSGQGAPNTEAFF.

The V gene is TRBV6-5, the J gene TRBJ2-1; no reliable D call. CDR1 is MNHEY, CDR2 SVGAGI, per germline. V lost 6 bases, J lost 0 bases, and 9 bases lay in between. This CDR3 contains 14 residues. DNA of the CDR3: TGTGCCAGCAGGGCGGATCACTCCTACAATGAGCAGTTCTTC. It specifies CASRADHSYNEQFF.